This T cell receptor beta chain was observed in a study of graft-versus-host responses after intestinal transplantation. Study context: Transplant recipients had multivisceral, liver-intestinal, or isolated intestinal grafts. Tacrolimus plus steroids were given to all recipients for roughly three years, preceded by anti-thymocyte globulin induction.

Details on this clone: The antigen remains unidentified.

This table comes from immunoSEQ multiplex PCR, and its TCRdb copy is limited to in-frame clones, with some not included. The table records tens of thousands of clones, 89% of them present only once. Study outcomes and limitations: Individuals who had graft-donor T cell macrochimerism had allografts that showed high graft-versus-host to host-versus-graft clonal ratios. There were GvH clones found in recipient marrow, and some of them appeared first in ileum or blood.

Trimming removed 5 bases from V and 0 bases from J, with 19 bases in between. The length of the CDR3 is 17 residues. Germline V gene sequence: CDR1 MDHEN, CDR2 SYDVKM. The rearrangement uses TRBV28 and TRBJ2-5, with D possibly being TRBD1 (5 bases). This receptor was identified in a human donor who received an intestinal transplant. Material: unstimulated CD8+ T cells sorted from spleen or lymph node cells, obtained before intestinal transplant. This CDR3 reads CASSLSSGRQNQETQYF. CDR3 DNA: TGTGCCAGCAGTCTTTCCTCAGGAAGACAGAACCAAGAGACCCAGTACTTC. The full variable domain, rest sourced from reference TRBV28 and TRBJ2-5, is DVKVTQSSRYLVKRTGEKVFLECVQDMDHENMFWYRQDPGLGLRLIYFSYDVKMKEKGDIPEGYSVSREKKERFSLILESASTNQTSMYLCASSLSSGRQNQETQYFGPGTRLLVL.